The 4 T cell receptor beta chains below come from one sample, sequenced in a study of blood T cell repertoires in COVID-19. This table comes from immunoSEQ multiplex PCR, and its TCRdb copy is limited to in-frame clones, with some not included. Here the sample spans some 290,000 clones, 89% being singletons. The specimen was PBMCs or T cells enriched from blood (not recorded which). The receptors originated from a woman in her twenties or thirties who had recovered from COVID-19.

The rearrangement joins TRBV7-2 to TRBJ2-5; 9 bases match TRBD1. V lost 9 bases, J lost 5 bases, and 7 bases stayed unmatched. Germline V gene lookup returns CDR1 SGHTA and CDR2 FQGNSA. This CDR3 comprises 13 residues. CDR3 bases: TGTGCCAGTGCGACAGGGGGAGGGGAGACCCAGTACTTC. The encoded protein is CASATGGGETQYF. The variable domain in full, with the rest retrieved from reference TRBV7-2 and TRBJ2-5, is GAGVSQSPSNKVTEKGKDVELRCDPISGHTALYWYRQSLGQGLEFLIYFQGNSAPDKSGLPSDRFSAERTGGSVSTLTIQRTQQEDSAVYLCASATGGGETQYFGPGTRLLVL.

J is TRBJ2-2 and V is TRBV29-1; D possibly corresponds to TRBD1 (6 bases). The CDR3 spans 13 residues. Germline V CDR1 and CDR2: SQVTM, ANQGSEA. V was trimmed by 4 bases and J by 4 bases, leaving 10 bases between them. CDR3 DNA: TGCAGCGTTGCCGGGACATTCACCGGGGAGCTGTTTTTT. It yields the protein CSVAGTFTGELFF.

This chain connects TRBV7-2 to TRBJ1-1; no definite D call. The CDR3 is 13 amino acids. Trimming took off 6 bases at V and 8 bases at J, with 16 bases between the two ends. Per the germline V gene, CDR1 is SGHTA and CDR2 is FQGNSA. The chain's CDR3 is CASRNYLVMEAFF. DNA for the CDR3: TGTGCCAGCAGAAATTATTTAGTAATGGAAGCTTTCTTT.

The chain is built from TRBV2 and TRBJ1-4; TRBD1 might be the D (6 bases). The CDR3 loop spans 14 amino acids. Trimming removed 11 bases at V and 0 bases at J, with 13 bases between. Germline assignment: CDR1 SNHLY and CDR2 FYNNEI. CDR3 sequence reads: CASRQVATNEKLFF. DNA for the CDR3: TGTGCCTCCCGACAGGTTGCAACTAATGAAAAACTGTTTTTT.